Listed here is a single TCR beta chain. With 1 base clipped from V and 4 bases from J, the junction kept 15 bases outside the gene matches. CDR3 length: 19 amino acids. Germline V lookup: CDR1 SGHRS, CDR2 YFSETQ. The source of the sample is a study of CD8 T cells in Susac syndrome. Reverse transcription used roughly 0.45 to 1 ug RNA and random hexamers. TCRdb passed the immunoSEQ multiplex PCR reads through MiXCR, listing each CDR3 protein once. Of approximately 120,000 distinct CDR3 sequences listed, just under 95% are singletons. The sequence was obtained from a human donor in good health. The chain is built from TRBV5-1 and TRBJ2-2; 8 positions agree with TRBD2. The sample comprised CD4+ T cells from PBMCs. The CDR3 DNA follows: TGCGCCAGCAGCTTGTTTCCTTCGGCCGGGAGGGCTGGCACCGGGGAGCTGTTTTTT. Translated, it gives CASSLFPSAGRAGTGELFF.